Given below is one TCR beta chain in context. Its target is unknown. Treatment reported: approximately 18 received Ad26.COV2.S at low or high dose, single or two shots; 5 received placebo; per-sample allocation not given. Sample collection was performed on day 63 after the first vaccine or placebo injection. Profiled with immunoSEQ multiplex PCR; TCRdb holds only in-frame clones, not every one. The repertoire consists of about 480,000 clones, with around 88% occurring once and the leading ten covering roughly 13%. Germline lookup yields CDR1 MNHEY and CDR2 SVGEGT. V was pared by 5 bases and J by 1 base, with 7 bases of the junction left unmatched. The CDR3 is made up of 15 amino acids. The sample belongs to a study of Ad26.COV2.S vaccination and SARS-CoV-2 variants. Study summary: By the intramuscular route, Ad26.COV2.S was given once, or twice 56 days apart.

Points from the study as a whole: An underestimation of total T cell responses may have resulted from the TCR breadth and depth analyses. Those who received the vaccine showed greater spike-specific TCR breadth than those given placebo.

The sequencing here drew on peripheral blood, taken in a trial of Ad26.COV2.S vaccine versus placebo. The TCR was taken from a person aged 18-60 years who received the Ad26.COV2.S COVID-19 vaccine or a placebo. The gene calls are TRBV6-2 or TRBV6-3 and TRBJ2-7; 8 nucleotides line up with TRBD1. This chain's CDR3 is CASSGPRTGSYEQYF. The CDR3 bases are TGTGCCAGCAGTGGACCCCGGACAGGGTCCTACGAGCAGTACTTC.